Reported below is one TCR beta chain. Antigen unknown. This sample was included in a study of glioma-infiltrating T cells after dendritic cell vaccination. Trimming removed 1 base from V and 0 bases from J, with 10 bases in between. Per germline, CDR1 SEHNR and CDR2 FQNEAQ (reference sequence). This CDR3 is built from 16 residues. Time point specified: after dendritic cell vaccination, including at tumor progression/relapse. Before vaccination, two weeks after the third vaccination, and at progression, PBMC were collected. Findings and limits, study-wide: TCR clonality showed no direct relationship with survival.

Amplification used 60 V beta primers and 13 J beta primers. Using immunoSEQ multiplex PCR, the repertoire was profiled, and TCRdb retains in-frame clones only, with some absent. The table shows roughly 60,000 clones, with approximately 86% occurring only once. This receptor was identified in a human donor with glioblastoma. Sample: blood, taken after dendritic cell vaccination. J is TRBJ1-3 and V is TRBV7-9; D not resolved. Here the CDR3 reads CASSLERALSGNTIYF. In DNA, the CDR3 is TGTGCCAGCAGCTTAGAGAGGGCTCTCTCTGGAAACACCATATATTTT.